Presented here are 13 T cell receptor beta chains from one specimen sequenced in a study of T cell responses to AZD1222 COVID-19 vaccine. Produced via immunoSEQ multiplex PCR; TCRdb's table is partial and in-frame only. The sample contains approximately 150,000 clones, around 90% of which appear only once. Sequencing used peripheral blood, obtained on day 0 of AZD1222 vaccination. Source of these receptors: an adult in good health.

This chain connects TRBV4-1 to TRBJ1-6; unclear D gene. Trimming removed 4 bases from V and 2 bases from J, with 0 bases in between. Germline lookup yields CDR1 MGHRA and CDR2 YSYEKL. The CDR3 spans 12 residues. The CDR3 protein is CASSPYNSPLHF. CDR3 sequence (DNA): TGCGCCAGCAGCCCCTATAATTCACCCCTCCACTTT.

V usage is TRBV2 and J usage is TRBJ2-7; the D gene is possibly TRBD2 (10 bases). The V and J ends lost 8 bases and 6 bases respectively, with 26 bases between them. CDR3 length: 16 residues. In germline, CDR1 is SNHLY, CDR2 FYNNEI. The DNA for the CDR3 is TGTGCCAGCGGGGGGACAGGGAGCGGGAGGGCCGGCGAGCAGTACTTC. Its protein product is CASGGTGSGRAGEQYF.

The chain combines TRBV6-2 or TRBV6-3 with TRBJ1-2, with D maybe TRBD1 (5 bases). V was cut by 0 bases and J by 6 bases, with 11 bases left in between. CDR3 size: 14 residues. Germline assignment: CDR1 MNHEY and CDR2 SVGEGT. Here the CDR3 reads CASSYSGRVDGYTF. CDR3 DNA sequence: TGTGCCAGCAGTTACTCAGGCAGGGTCGATGGCTACACCTTC.

This clone was seen just once. J is TRBJ1-1 and V is TRBV25-1; D may be TRBD1 (5 bases). Germline V lookup: CDR1 MGHDK, CDR2 SYGVNS. CDR3 size: 11 residues. V was cut by 6 bases and J by 5 bases, with 7 bases left in between. For the CDR3, the DNA is TGTGCCAGCAGGCGGGGGACTGAAGCTTTCTTT. It encodes CASRRGTEAFF.

This chain connects TRBV30 to TRBJ1-2, with D unresolved. V was pared by 2 bases and J by 6 bases, with 13 bases between. The CDR3 sequence is 13 residues long. CDR1 and CDR2 from the germline V gene are GTSNPN and SVGIG (reference sequence). The CDR3 DNA reads TGTGCCTGGAGTCGACTCACATCCCATGGCTACACCTTC. This codes for CAWSRLTSHGYTF.

This clone was detected a few times. This sequence joins TRBV4-1 and TRBJ2-5; D is possibly TRBD2 (7 bases). Between the trimmed V and J ends, which lost 1 base and 2 bases, there was a span of 11 bases. This CDR3 has 15 amino acids. CDR1 MGHRA and CDR2 YSYEKL come from the germline V gene. CDR3 in DNA: TGCGCCAGCAGCCAAGTGGCGGGGGCTCAAGAGACCCAGTACTTC. It translates to CASSQVAGAQETQYF.

The chain combines TRBV7-2 with TRBJ1-2; no clear D. The V gene's germline CDR1 is SGHTA and CDR2 FQGNSA. The CDR3 contains 17 residues. V was clipped by 5 bases and J by 1 base, with 20 bases between them. CDR3 bases: TGTGCCAGCAGCCCTGGGTCCGTTGGAGTTGGTAACTATGGCTACACCTTC. Protein sequence: CASSPGSVGVGNYGYTF.

V gene TRBV7-9 combines with J gene TRBJ1-1; no firm D call. With 5 bases removed from V and 5 bases from J, the gap between germline ends came to 6 bases. The CDR3 is 11 amino acids. Germline assignment: CDR1 SEHNR and CDR2 FQNEAQ (reference sequence). CDR3 in amino acids: CASSRETEAFF. The DNA of the CDR3 is TGTGCCAGCAGCCGGGAAACTGAAGCTTTCTTT.

The chain has TRBV2 and TRBJ1-1; D gene uncertain. V was clipped by 2 bases and J by 3 bases, with 10 bases between them. CDR1 is SNHLY, CDR2 FYNNEI, per germline. The CDR3 has 14 amino acids. CDR3 sequence: CASSEYKVDTEAFF. The CDR3 region has the DNA TGTGCCAGCAGTGAATATAAGGTGGACACTGAAGCTTTCTTT.

V usage is TRBV7-8 and J usage is TRBJ1-2; the D gene is possibly TRBD1 (6 bases). Trimming removed 0 bases from V and 1 base from J, with 9 bases in between. CDR1 and CDR2 (germline): SGHVS, FQNEAQ. The CDR3 loop spans 15 amino acids. The CDR3 coding sequence is TGTGCCAGCAGCTTAGCGGAGGGACATAACTATGGCTACACCTTC. The encoded protein is CASSLAEGHNYGYTF.

The chain employs TRBV5-1 and TRBJ2-5; D gene uncertain. There are 14 residues in the CDR3. Germline CDR1 is SGHRS and CDR2 is YFSETQ. V gave up 5 bases and J gave up 3 bases, with 14 bases separating them. CDR3 amino acids: CASRVSASEETQYF. CDR3 in DNA: TGCGCCAGCAGGGTGAGCGCATCGGAAGAGACCCAGTACTTC.

The genes are TRBV6-5 and TRBJ1-5; 8 bases match TRBD1. The CDR3 totals 16 residues. Per germline, CDR1 MNHEY and CDR2 SVGAGI. V was clipped by 6 bases and J by 5 bases; unmatched bases: 12. CDR3 sequence (DNA): TGTGCCAGCAGCTACAGGACGGACAGGGTCGATCAGCCCCAGCATTTT. Protein product: CASSYRTDRVDQPQHF.

This chain links TRBV10-3 with TRBJ2-4; D ambiguous. This CDR3 comprises 13 residues. Germline V gives CDR1 ENHRY, CDR2 SYGVKD. Trimming removed 3 bases at V and 3 bases at J, with 6 bases between. In DNA, the CDR3 is TGTGCCATCAGTGAAACAGACAAAAACATTCAGTACTTC. Translation gives CAISETDKNIQYF.